A single sample is the source of the 24 T cell receptor beta chains below, sequenced in a study of blood T cell repertoires in COVID-19. Data came from immunoSEQ multiplex PCR; TCRdb stores just in-frame clones and leaves some out. This sample has approximately 140,000 clones, with around 88% found just once. What was sequenced was peripheral blood. These receptors all come from an older woman with acute or convalescent COVID-19.

This sequence joins TRBV21-1 and TRBJ2-1; the DNA was not compared with TRBD1, the D call given in the table. TRBV21-1 is deemed a pseudogene. The CDR3 extends over 15 amino acids. The CDR3 region is CASSKGSRRDIEQFF. The CDR3 nucleotides read TGTGCCAGCAGCAAAGGGAGTCGCAGGGATATTGAGCAGTTCTTC.

This chain joins TRBV29-1 and TRBJ2-2; possibly TRBD1 for D (5 bases). The CDR3 totals 13 residues. CDR1 and CDR2 from the germline V gene are SQVTM and ANQGSEA. Trimming shortened V by 6 bases and J by 4 bases, and 12 bases separated the two germline ends. As DNA, the CDR3 is TGCAGCGTATACCAGGGTTTCACCGGGGAGCTGTTTTTT. Amino acid sequence: CSVYQGFTGELFF.

The chain uses TRBV4-1 and TRBJ2-2; 8 bases agree with TRBD1. Germline assignment: CDR1 MGHRA and CDR2 YSYEKL. CDR3 length: 16 residues. V lost 3 bases, J lost 7 bases, and 10 bases stayed unmatched. The CDR3 sequence: CASSQGQEAWDGELFF. As DNA, the CDR3 is TGCGCCAGCAGCCAGGGACAGGAGGCATGGGACGGGGAGCTGTTTTTT.

The chain has TRBV5-1 and TRBJ1-4, with D maybe TRBD1 (6 bases). CDR1 SGHRS and CDR2 YFSETQ come from the germline V gene. The CDR3 totals 15 residues. The V end was cut by 4 bases, the J end by 0 bases, with 10 bases between. CDR3 sequence (DNA): TGCGCCAGCAGCGGTGGGACAACAACTAATGAAAAACTGTTTTTT. Its translation is CASSGGTTTNEKLFF.

The chain is built from TRBV7-3 and TRBJ1-1, with TRBD1 matching 7 bases. The CDR3 has 13 residues. V gave up 5 bases and J gave up 8 bases; unmatched junction bases: 8. The germline V gene has CDR1 SGHTA and CDR2 FQGTGA. CDR3 DNA sequence: TGTGCCAGCAGCCACCAAGGGGGCACCGAAGCTTTCTTT. Translating gives CASSHQGGTEAFF.

The chain links TRBV7-3 to TRBJ1-1; possible D gene TRBD1, 6 bases. Between the trimmed V and J ends, which lost 1 base and 1 base, there was a span of 13 bases. There are 16 residues in the CDR3. In germline, CDR1 is SGHTA, CDR2 FQGTGA. CDR3 DNA: TGTGCCAGCAGCTTAAATGCTCGGACAGAGAACACTGAAGCTTTCTTT. This encodes CASSLNARTENTEAFF.

The rearrangement links TRBV28 to TRBJ1-2, with 12 nucleotides matching TRBD1. V lost 11 bases and J lost 8; bases outside the gene matches: 6. The CDR3 is 12 amino acids. Germline lookup yields CDR1 MDHEN and CDR2 SYDVKM. The CDR3 loop is CASGTGGLGYTF. The CDR3 nucleotides are TGTGCCTCCGGGACAGGGGGCTTGGGCTACACCTTC.

This chain's CDR3 is CASSQNGPHGYTF. CDR3 sequence (DNA): TGTGCCAGCAGCCAAAATGGGCCCCATGGCTACACCTTC. The rearrangement joins TRBV3-1 (or the pseudogene TRBV3-2) to TRBJ1-2; D is unresolved. V lost 2 bases to trimming and J lost 6 bases, with 10 bases between them. The CDR3 totals 13 residues. Germline CDR1 is LGHDT and CDR2 is YNNKEL (reference sequence).

The chain links TRBV12-3 or TRBV12-4 to TRBJ1-2; D is undetermined. The CDR3 contains 12 residues. The ends were cut back, 4 bases at V and 4 bases at J, with 7 bases in the middle. The CDR3 sequence: CASSYNRYGYTF. The CDR3, as DNA: TGTGCCAGCAGTTATAATCGCTATGGCTACACCTTC.

The V gene is TRBV7-8, the J gene TRBJ2-7, with 11 bases lining up with TRBD2. CDR1 is SGHVS, CDR2 FQNEAQ, per germline. The CDR3 contains 15 residues. V shed 3 bases, J shed 4 bases, and the junction held 5 bases outside the gene matches. The CDR3 region is CASSFLLAGGYEQYF. The CDR3 DNA reads TGTGCCAGCAGCTTTCTCCTAGCGGGGGGTTACGAGCAGTACTTC.

V is TRBV5-4 and J is TRBJ2-1; the D gene is possibly TRBD1 (6 bases). CDR1 and CDR2 (germline): SGHNT, YYREEE (reference sequence). With 1 base removed from V and 4 bases from J, the gap between germline ends came to 12 bases. The CDR3 covers 15 residues. The CDR3 DNA follows: TGTGCCAGCAGCTTGTCAACAGGGTCGTACAATGAGCAGTTCTTC. It encodes CASSLSTGSYNEQFF.

The CDR3 region has the DNA TGTGCCAGCAGCCCGTTCGGGACACCTCAAGAGACCCAGTACTTC. It is translated as CASSPFGTPQETQYF. This sequence joins TRBV5-5 and TRBJ2-5; a possible D gene is TRBD1 (6 bases). V lost 4 bases to trimming and J lost 2 bases, with 15 bases between them. The CDR3 sequence is 15 residues long. Per germline, CDR1 SGHKS and CDR2 YYEKEE (reference sequence). The complete variable domain, with remaining parts taken from reference TRBV5-5 and TRBJ2-5, reads DAGVTQSPTHLIKTRGQQVTLRCSPISGHKSVSWYQQVLGQGPQFIFQYYEKEERGRGNFPDRFSARQFPNYSSELNVNALLLGDSALYLCASSPFGTPQETQYFGPGTRLLVL.

The chain uses TRBV5-4 and TRBJ2-7, with TRBD2 identical over 10 bases. The V gene end was trimmed by 4 bases and the J gene end by 4 bases; junction bases not matched to a gene: 8. CDR1 is SGHNT and CDR2 is YYREEE in the germline V gene (reference sequence). The CDR3 covers 15 residues. Here the CDR3 DNA reads TGTGCCAGCAGCCCTAGGACTAGCGGTCTTTACGAGCAGTACTTC. Translation: CASSPRTSGLYEQYF.

The rearrangement joins TRBV7-2 to TRBJ1-2, with D unclear. The germline CDR1 and CDR2 sequences are SGHTA and FQGNSA. This CDR3 region has 15 residues. V was pared by 5 bases and J by 5 bases, with 18 bases between. CDR3 sequence reads: CASSPAGGGRYGYTF. DNA for the CDR3: TGTGCCAGCAGCCCGGCGGGTGGCGGCCGATATGGCTACACCTTC.

The chain joins TRBV11-2 to TRBJ2-1, with 10 nucleotides matching TRBD2. V was clipped by 2 bases and J by 4 bases; unmatched bases: 2. The CDR3 loop spans 15 amino acids. CDR1 and CDR2 (germline): SGHAT, FQNNGV. In DNA form, the CDR3 reads TGTGCCAGCAGCTTAATGACTAGCGGGTACAATGAGCAGTTCTTC. It codes for CASSLMTSGYNEQFF.

This clone appeared a single time. V and J are TRBV18 and TRBJ1-6, with 7 bases matching TRBD1. CDR3 size: 14 residues. J was trimmed by 9 bases and V by 4 bases; bases with no gene match: 6. The germline V gene has CDR1 KGHSH and CDR2 LQKENI. CDR3 sequence: CASSRGTEGSPLHF. In DNA, the CDR3 is TGTGCCAGCTCACGGGGGACAGAGGGTTCACCCCTCCACTTT. Filled out from reference TRBV18 and TRBJ1-6, the complete variable domain reads NAGVMQNPRHLVRRRGQEARLRCSPMKGHSHVYWYRQLPEEGLKFMVYLQKENIIDESGMPKERFSAEFPKEGPSILRIQQVVRGDSAAYFCASSRGTEGSPLHFGNGTRLTVT.

V is TRBV19 and J is TRBJ1-3; TRBD1 is a possible D gene (5 bases). Per germline, CDR1 LNHDA and CDR2 SQIVND (reference sequence). This CDR3 has 17 amino acids. The CDR3 loop is CASPRLGAGPPGNTIYF. The CDR3 DNA sequence: TGTGCTTCGCCGAGGTTAGGGGCAGGTCCCCCTGGAAACACCATATATTTT.

This sequence joins TRBV19 and TRBJ2-1, with 8 bases identical to TRBD2. Germline CDR1 is LNHDA and CDR2 is SQIVND (reference sequence). This CDR3 has 16 amino acids. V shed 5 bases, J shed 7 bases, and the junction held 13 bases outside the gene matches. CDR3 DNA: TGTGCCAGTAGTCCTATGGAGCGGGGGTACCCGAATGAGCAGTTCTTC. Translation: CASSPMERGYPNEQFF.

This clone was detected a few times. The chain carries TRBV7-2 and TRBJ2-2; 9 bases fit TRBD1. With V trimmed by 10 bases and J by 7 bases, 7 bases remained unmatched. Germline loops: CDR1 SGHTA, CDR2 FQGNSA. The CDR3 covers 13 residues. The CDR3 DNA reads TGTGCCATGCAGGGACAGGGCTTCGGGGAGCTGTTTTTT. The encoded protein is CAMQGQGFGELFF. Combining the CDR3 with reference TRBV7-2 and TRBJ2-2 gives the whole variable domain GAGVSQSPSNKVTEKGKDVELRCDPISGHTALYWYRQSLGQGLEFLIYFQGNSAPDKSGLPSDRFSAERTGGSVSTLTIQRTQQEDSAVYLCAMQGQGFGELFFGEGSRLTVL.

This chain joins TRBV7-9 and TRBJ2-5; TRBD2 agrees at 13 bases. Germline CDR1 SEHNR, CDR2 FQNEAQ (reference sequence). Trimming took 5 bases from V and 4 from J; bases not matched to a gene: 16. The CDR3 sequence is 19 residues long. This chain's CDR3 is CASSPRFSTSGGGRETQYF. The DNA for the CDR3 is TGTGCCAGCAGCCCCCGATTCTCCACTAGCGGGGGGGGGCGAGAGACCCAGTACTTC.

V usage is TRBV6-2 or TRBV6-3 and J usage is TRBJ1-6; TRBD1 matches 7 bases. V was pared by 4 bases and J by 8 bases, with 8 bases of the junction left unmatched. This CDR3 is 15 amino acids long. Germline CDR1 reads MNHEY; CDR2 reads SVGEGT. CDR3 in amino acids: CASSLGQPMDSPLHF. The CDR3 DNA reads as TGTGCCAGCAGTTTGGGACAGCCTATGGATTCACCCCTCCACTTT.

This chain joins TRBV30 and TRBJ2-3; perhaps TRBD1 as D (6 bases). The germline V gene has CDR1 GTSNPN and CDR2 SVGIG (reference sequence). V lost 4 bases, J lost 8 bases, and 16 bases lay in between. This CDR3 has 13 residues. CDR3 nucleotides: TGTGCCTGGATTTACAGGGCCACGGGTACGCAGTATTTT. This codes for CAWIYRATGTQYF. Using reference TRBV30 and TRBJ2-3 for the parts outside the CDR3, the full variable domain is SQTIHQWPATLVQPVGSPLSLECTVEGTSNPNLYWYRQAAGRGLQLLFYSVGIGQISSEVPQNLSASRPQDRQFILSSKKLLLSDSGFYLCAWIYRATGTQYFGPGTRLTVL.

The J gene is TRBJ1-1, the V gene TRBV7-2; a weak D match, TRBD1 (5 bases). Trimming left V 4 bases short and J 4 bases short, with 13 bases between. This CDR3 region has 14 residues. Germline CDR1 reads SGHTA; CDR2 reads FQGNSA. The CDR3 bases are TGTGCCAGCAGCTCGGGGGGATGGGCCACTGAAGCTTTCTTT. This translates into CASSSGGWATEAFF.

The genes are TRBV7-9 and TRBJ2-1; no definite D call. Germline-derived CDR1 and CDR2 are SEHNR and FQNEAQ (reference sequence). V was clipped by 4 bases and J by 10 bases, with 14 bases between them. The CDR3 is 13 residues long. CDR3 nucleotide sequence: TGTGCCAGCAGCTCCCTCTCCTACGGGGAGCAGTTCTTC. Translated: CASSSLSYGEQFF.